This T cell receptor beta chain was identified in a study of T cells in Graves' hyperthyroidism and ophthalmopathy. This clonotype was found many times. Its specificity is not known. Study observations and caveats: Blood samples included most of the expanded thyroid clonotypes exceeding 0.001. Before onset, by a median of about six months, the model predicted ophthalmopathy.

PBMCs were derived from under 13 ml fresh peripheral blood. Amplified TCR beta CDR3 regions derived from RNA transcripts. TCR CDR3 regions were first amplified by RT-PCR with HTBI primers. MiXCR was run by TCRdb on the multiplex PCR reads, yielding one entry per CDR3 protein. The sample lists a few hundred thousand distinct CDR3 sequences; approximately 14% were seen once. The sample consisted of blood. The sequence came from a woman in her thirties with Graves' hyperthyroidism that later progressed to Graves' ophthalmopathy.

As DNA, the CDR3 is TGTGCCAGCAGCCCACCCATGAGGGGGACACCCCTCCACTTT. This gives the protein CASSPPMRGTPLHF. The chain is built from TRBV27 and TRBJ1-6, with a possible D match to TRBD1 (6 bases). The V end lost 6 bases, the J end lost 11 bases, and 17 bases lay between the germline ends. Germline V lookup: CDR1 MNHEY, CDR2 SMNVEV (reference sequence). This CDR3 comprises 14 residues.